This T cell receptor beta chain was observed in a study of blood T cell repertoires in COVID-19. Profiled with immunoSEQ multiplex PCR; TCRdb holds only in-frame clones, not every one. The sample lists about 270,000 clones, roughly 90% seen once, with about 3% in the top ten. With V trimmed by 4 bases and J by 0 bases, 8 bases remained unmatched. Per germline, CDR1 MNHEY and CDR2 SMNVEV (reference sequence). This CDR3 region has 17 residues. Recruitment covered about 25 US areas and drew participants whose ages spanned roughly 18 to 89 years. Cohorts were assigned according to the clinical history that participants reported. Within the 2 weeks before study entry, each person in the exposed group met a COVID-19 case.

Specimen: PBMCs or T cells enriched from blood (not recorded which). The chain carries TRBV27 and TRBJ1-4, with 7 nucleotides matching TRBD1. The sequence was obtained from a man aged 40-55 years who had been exposed to COVID-19. As DNA, the CDR3 is TGTGCCAGCAGTTCGACAGGGTTTAGCGCAACTAATGAAAAACTGTTTTTT. Protein sequence: CASSSTGFSATNEKLFF. Supplemented by reference TRBV27 and TRBJ1-4, the full variable domain reads EAQVTQNPRYLITVTGKKLTVTCSQNMNHEYMSWYRQDPGLGLRQIYYSMNVEVTDKGDVPEGYKVSRKEKRNFPLILESPSPNQTSLYFCASSSTGFSATNEKLFFGSGTQLSVL.